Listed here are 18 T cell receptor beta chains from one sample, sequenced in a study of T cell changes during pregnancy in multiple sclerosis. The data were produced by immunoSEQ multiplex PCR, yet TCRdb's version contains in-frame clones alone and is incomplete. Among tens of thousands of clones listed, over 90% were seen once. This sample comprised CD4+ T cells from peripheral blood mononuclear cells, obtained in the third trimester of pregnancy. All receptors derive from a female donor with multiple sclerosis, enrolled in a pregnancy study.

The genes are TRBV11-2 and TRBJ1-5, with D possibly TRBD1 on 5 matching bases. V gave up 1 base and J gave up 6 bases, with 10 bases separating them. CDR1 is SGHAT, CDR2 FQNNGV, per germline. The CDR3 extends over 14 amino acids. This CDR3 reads CASSLAGVGQPQHF. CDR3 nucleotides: TGTGCCAGCAGCTTAGCGGGGGTGGGTCAGCCCCAGCATTTT.

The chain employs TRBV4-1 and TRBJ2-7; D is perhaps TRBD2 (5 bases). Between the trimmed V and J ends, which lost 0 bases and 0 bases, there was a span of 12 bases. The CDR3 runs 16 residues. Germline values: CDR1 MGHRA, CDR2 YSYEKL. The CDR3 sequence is CASSQELAGVSYEQYF. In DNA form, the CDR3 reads TGCGCCAGCAGCCAAGAGCTAGCTGGGGTCTCCTACGAGCAGTACTTC.

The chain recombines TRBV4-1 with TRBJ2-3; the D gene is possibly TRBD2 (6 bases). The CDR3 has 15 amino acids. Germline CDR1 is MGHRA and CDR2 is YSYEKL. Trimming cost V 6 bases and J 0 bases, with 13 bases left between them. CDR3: CASRTVGGSTDTQYF. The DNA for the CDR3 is TGCGCCAGCAGGACGGTCGGGGGTAGCACAGATACGCAGTATTTT.

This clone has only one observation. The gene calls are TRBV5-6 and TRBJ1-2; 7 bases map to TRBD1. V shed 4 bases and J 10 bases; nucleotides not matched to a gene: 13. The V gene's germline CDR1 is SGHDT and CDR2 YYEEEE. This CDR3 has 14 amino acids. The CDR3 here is CASSARTGALLYTF. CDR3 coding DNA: TGTGCCAGCAGCGCGCGGACAGGAGCCTTGCTCTACACCTTC.

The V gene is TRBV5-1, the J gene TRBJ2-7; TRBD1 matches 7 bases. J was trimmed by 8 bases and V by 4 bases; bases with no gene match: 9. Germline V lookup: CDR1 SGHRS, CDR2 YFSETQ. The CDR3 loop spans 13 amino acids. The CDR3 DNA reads TGCGCCAGCAGCATTGACAGGGCCAGGCAGCAGTACTTC. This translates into CASSIDRARQQYF.

The CDR3 region has the DNA TGTGCCAGCAGTGGGTTAGGGGCCCATCAGCCCCAGCATTTT. It yields the protein CASSGLGAHQPQHF. The chain employs TRBV25-1 and TRBJ1-5; D is perhaps TRBD1 (5 bases). Deletions cut 4 bases from V and 5 bases from J, with 12 bases between. Per the germline V gene, CDR1 is MGHDK and CDR2 is SYGVNS. CDR3 length: 14 amino acids.

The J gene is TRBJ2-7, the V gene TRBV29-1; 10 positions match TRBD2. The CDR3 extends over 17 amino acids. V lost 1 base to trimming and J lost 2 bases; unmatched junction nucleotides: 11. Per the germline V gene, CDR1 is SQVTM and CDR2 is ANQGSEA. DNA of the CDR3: TGCAGCGTTGAAGTACGAACTAGCGGGGTCCTGACCTACGAGCAGTACTTC. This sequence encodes CSVEVRTSGVLTYEQYF.

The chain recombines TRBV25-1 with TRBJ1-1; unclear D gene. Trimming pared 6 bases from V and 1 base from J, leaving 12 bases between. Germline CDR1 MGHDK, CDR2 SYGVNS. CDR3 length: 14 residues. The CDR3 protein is CASSRGETNTEAFF. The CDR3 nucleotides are TGTGCCAGCAGCCGGGGAGAAACGAACACTGAAGCTTTCTTT.

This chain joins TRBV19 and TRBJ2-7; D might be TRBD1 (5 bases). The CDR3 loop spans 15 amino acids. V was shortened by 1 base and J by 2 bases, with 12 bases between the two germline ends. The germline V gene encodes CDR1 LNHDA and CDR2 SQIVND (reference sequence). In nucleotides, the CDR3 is TGTGCCAGTAGTATAGCTCAGGGTTCGGCCTACGAGCAGTACTTC. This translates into CASSIAQGSAYEQYF.

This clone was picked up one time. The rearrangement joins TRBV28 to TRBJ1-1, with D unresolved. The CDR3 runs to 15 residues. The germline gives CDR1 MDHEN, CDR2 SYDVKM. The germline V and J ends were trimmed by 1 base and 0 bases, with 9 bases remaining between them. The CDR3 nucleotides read TGTGCCAGCAGTTTATACGCACCTATGAACACTGAAGCTTTCTTT. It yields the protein CASSLYAPMNTEAFF.

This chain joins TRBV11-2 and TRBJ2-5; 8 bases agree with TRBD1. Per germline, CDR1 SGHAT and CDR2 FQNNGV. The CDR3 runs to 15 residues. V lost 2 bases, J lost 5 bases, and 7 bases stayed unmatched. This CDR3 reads CASSLRTGSGETQYF. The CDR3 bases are TGTGCCAGCAGCTTACGGACAGGGAGCGGGGAGACCCAGTACTTC.

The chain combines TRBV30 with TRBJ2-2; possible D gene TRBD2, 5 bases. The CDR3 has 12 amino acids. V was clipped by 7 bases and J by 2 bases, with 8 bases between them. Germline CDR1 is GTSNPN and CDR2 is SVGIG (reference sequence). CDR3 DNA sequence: TGTGCCTCCGGGATCAACACCGGGGAGCTGTTTTTT. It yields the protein CASGINTGELFF.

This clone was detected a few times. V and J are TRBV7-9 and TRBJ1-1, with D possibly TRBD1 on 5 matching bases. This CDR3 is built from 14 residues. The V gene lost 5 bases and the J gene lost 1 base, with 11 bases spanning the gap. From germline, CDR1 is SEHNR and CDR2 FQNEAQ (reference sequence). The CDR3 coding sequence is TGTGCCAGCAGCCCCCTGGGGGGGAACACTGAAGCTTTCTTT. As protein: CASSPLGGNTEAFF.

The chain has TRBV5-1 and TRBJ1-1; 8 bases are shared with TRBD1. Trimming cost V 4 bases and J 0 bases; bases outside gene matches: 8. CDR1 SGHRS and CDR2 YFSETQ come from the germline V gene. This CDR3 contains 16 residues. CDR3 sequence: CASSPAPTGVNTEAFF. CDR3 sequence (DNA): TGCGCCAGCAGCCCGGCTCCGACAGGGGTGAACACTGAAGCTTTCTTT.

CDR3 nucleotides: TGTGCCAGCAGCAGGGGGATTGAGTCCTACAATGAGCAGTTCTTC. Protein product: CASSRGIESYNEQFF. This chain joins TRBV5-4 and TRBJ2-1, with a weak D call TRBD1 (6 bases). Trimming cost V 4 bases and J 1 base, with 12 bases left between them. Germline CDR1 and CDR2: SGHNT and YYREEE (reference sequence). The CDR3 sequence is 15 residues long.

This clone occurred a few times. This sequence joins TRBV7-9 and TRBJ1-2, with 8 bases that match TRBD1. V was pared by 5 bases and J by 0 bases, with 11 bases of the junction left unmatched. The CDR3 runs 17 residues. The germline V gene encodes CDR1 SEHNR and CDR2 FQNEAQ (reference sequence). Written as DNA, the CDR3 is TGTGCCAGCAGCAGTGAACTCAGGGGGCCCTCTAACTATGGCTACACCTTC. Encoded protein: CASSSELRGPSNYGYTF.

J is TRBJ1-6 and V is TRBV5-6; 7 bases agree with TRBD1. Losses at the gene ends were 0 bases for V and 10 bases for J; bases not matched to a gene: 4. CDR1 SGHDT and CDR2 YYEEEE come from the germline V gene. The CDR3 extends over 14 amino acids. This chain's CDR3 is CASSLDRGGSPLHF. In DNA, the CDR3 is TGTGCCAGCAGCTTGGACAGGGGTGGATCACCCCTCCACTTT. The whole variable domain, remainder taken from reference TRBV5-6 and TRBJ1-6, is DAGVTQSPTHLIKTRGQQVTLRCSPKSGHDTVSWYQQALGQGPQFIFQYYEEEERQRGNFPDRFSGHQFPNYSSELNVNALLLGDSALYLCASSLDRGGSPLHFGNGTRLTVT.

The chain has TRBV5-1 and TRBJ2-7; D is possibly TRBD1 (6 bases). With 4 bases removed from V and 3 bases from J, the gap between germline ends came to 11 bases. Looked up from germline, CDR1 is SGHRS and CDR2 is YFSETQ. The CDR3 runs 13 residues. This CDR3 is CASSTDRLYEQYF. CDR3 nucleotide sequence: TGCGCCAGCAGCACCGACAGGCTCTACGAGCAGTACTTC.